The 21 T cell receptor beta chains presented below share a single source sample, sequenced in a study of blood T cell repertoires in COVID-19 (dated by TCRdb to the early 2020s). Library preparation employed the immunoSEQ multiplex PCR assay. TCRdb mirrors the immuneACCESS table, restricted to in-frame sequences. Some clones are absent from its copies; in checked studies, under half trace to an unresolved V gene, and the reason for the others is unknown. This sample has hundreds of thousands of clones in its table, and 70% to 90% of those were observed once. The leading ten clones occupy roughly 8.9% of the sample. Sequenced: PBMCs or T cells enriched from blood (not recorded which). The receptors originated from a woman aged 40 to 55 who had recovered from COVID-19.

The V call is TRBV15, the J call TRBJ2-5; weak D call: TRBD2 (6 bases). The V gene's germline CDR1 is LNHNV and CDR2 YYDKDF (reference sequence). The CDR3 totals 14 residues. Trimming took 4 bases from V and 4 from J, leaving 13 bases between them. Here the CDR3 reads CATSKEGLVETQYF. The CDR3 bases are TGTGCCACCAGCAAGGAGGGCTTGGTAGAGACCCAGTACTTC.

This chain uses TRBV29-1 with TRBJ2-2, with D possibly being TRBD2 (6 bases). Trimming pared 5 bases from V and 3 bases from J, leaving 16 bases between. The CDR3 covers 15 residues. Looked up from germline, CDR1 is SQVTM and CDR2 is ANQGSEA. The CDR3 loop reads CSVPGTGEHTGELFF. The CDR3 bases are TGCAGCGTTCCCGGGACGGGGGAACACACCGGGGAGCTGTTTTTT.

The chain couples TRBV5-1 to TRBJ1-6; perhaps TRBD1 as D (5 bases). The CDR3 spans 13 residues. Germline V CDR1 and CDR2: SGHRS, YFSETQ. Trimming shortened V by 7 bases and J by 8 bases, and 13 bases separated the two germline ends. CDR3 in amino acids: CASRAGGDSPLHF. CDR3 coding DNA: TGCGCCAGCCGGGCTGGGGGGGATTCACCCCTCCACTTT.

The genes are TRBV24-1 and TRBJ2-7, with D perhaps matching TRBD2 (5 bases). The CDR3 loop spans 14 amino acids. Germline-derived CDR1 and CDR2 are KGHDR and SFDVKD. V shed 3 bases and J shed 0 bases, with 8 bases lying between them. CDR3 sequence: CATSDPGSSYEQYF. Written as DNA, the CDR3 is TGTGCCACCAGTGATCCGGGGAGCTCCTACGAGCAGTACTTC.

This clone was seen once. J is TRBJ2-6 and V is TRBV18; 8 nucleotides line up with TRBD2. Trimming removed 2 bases from V and 2 bases from J; junction bases left unmatched: 8. The CDR3 is made up of 18 amino acids. CDR1 and CDR2 from the germline V gene are KGHSH and LQKENI. The CDR3 sequence is CASSPTAGEDTGANVLTF. Written as DNA, the CDR3 is TGTGCCAGCTCACCAACAGCGGGAGAAGATACTGGGGCCAACGTCCTGACTTTC.

V and J are TRBV11-3 and TRBJ2-1; 7 nucleotides match TRBD1. Germline V lookup: CDR1 SGHNT, CDR2 YENEEA. The CDR3 runs 13 residues. Germline trimming cut 9 bases from V and 4 bases from J; bases unmatched to any gene: 6. CDR3 protein: CASRQGRYNEQFF. The CDR3, as DNA: TGTGCCAGTAGACAGGGCCGATACAATGAGCAGTTCTTC.

This clone appeared once. This chain links TRBV12-5 with TRBJ2-3, with 7 bases fitting TRBD2. After removal of 5 bases from V and 4 bases from J, the junction contained 3 bases not matched to a gene. Germline V gives CDR1 LGHNT, CDR2 FRNRAP. CDR3 length: 13 amino acids. This CDR3 is CASGRGGADTQYF. In DNA form, the CDR3 reads TGTGCTAGTGGTCGCGGGGGTGCAGATACGCAGTATTTT.

This chain joins TRBV30 and TRBJ2-1, with a weak D call TRBD2 (6 bases). Per the germline V gene, CDR1 is GTSNPN and CDR2 is SVGIG (reference sequence). V shed 2 bases and J shed 4 bases, with 12 bases lying between them. CDR3 length: 14 residues. The CDR3 DNA sequence: TGTGCCTGGAGTTCTGGGGCGGGGTACAATGAGCAGTTCTTC. Translation gives CAWSSGAGYNEQFF.

This rearrangement joins TRBV6-2 or TRBV6-3 to TRBJ2-3, with D unresolved. The germline V and J ends were trimmed by 6 bases and 6 bases, with 10 bases remaining between them. The CDR3 contains 12 residues. Per the germline V gene, CDR1 is MNHEY and CDR2 is SVGEGT. CDR3 coding DNA: TGTGCCAGCAGCCGAGGCCGGGATACGCAGTATTTT. Translation gives CASSRGRDTQYF.

The genes are TRBV24-1 and TRBJ2-7; no definite D call. CDR3 length equals 13 residues. Per germline, CDR1 KGHDR and CDR2 SFDVKD. V lost 5 bases and J lost 1, with 8 bases in between. In nucleotides, the CDR3 is TGTGCCACCAGTGCTGGGCTTTCCTACGAGCAGTACTTC. It encodes CATSAGLSYEQYF.

This chain connects TRBV30 to TRBJ2-1; the D gene is possibly TRBD1 (5 bases). The CDR3 has 14 amino acids. V lost 5 bases and J lost 5, with 16 bases in between. Looked up from germline, CDR1 is GTSNPN and CDR2 is SVGIG (reference sequence). CDR3 coding DNA: TGTGCCTGGGCTCCAGGAACAGGAAACAATGAGCAGTTCTTC. As protein: CAWAPGTGNNEQFF.

The genes are TRBV9 and TRBJ1-1; 8 bases line up with TRBD1. The CDR3 is made up of 13 amino acids. The V gene's germline CDR1 is SGDLS and CDR2 YYNGEE. V shed 0 bases, J shed 6 bases, and the junction held 1 base outside the gene matches. The DNA for the CDR3 is TGTGCCAGCAGCGTAGGGACAGGGTCTGAAGCTTTCTTT. Protein product: CASSVGTGSEAFF.

The chain recombines TRBV6-5 with TRBJ2-7; D perhaps matches TRBD1 (6 bases). V gave up 2 bases and J gave up 3 bases, with 17 bases separating them. The CDR3 totals 16 residues. The germline V gene encodes CDR1 MNHEY and CDR2 SVGAGI. The CDR3 DNA follows: TGTGCCAGCAGTTACGGGGCAGGGGAAGTAGGCTACGAGCAGTACTTC. It translates to CASSYGAGEVGYEQYF.

The genes are TRBV30 and TRBJ2-7; perhaps TRBD1 as D (7 bases). The CDR3 sequence is 13 residues long. Germline values: CDR1 GTSNPN, CDR2 SVGIG (reference sequence). V was cut by 7 bases and J by 6 bases, with 19 bases left in between. The CDR3 DNA follows: TGTGCCTCCGGTGGAGGGGGCTGGGGCGAGCAGTACTTC. Its protein is CASGGGGWGEQYF.

This chain uses TRBV30 with TRBJ2-6, with unresolved D. Germline V lookup: CDR1 GTSNPN, CDR2 SVGIG (reference sequence). This CDR3 spans 13 amino acids. V lost 7 bases and J 1 base, leaving 8 bases between the germline ends. CDR3 residues: CAFSVSGANVLTF. CDR3 coding DNA: TGTGCCTTTTCAGTGTCTGGGGCCAACGTCCTGACTTTC.

There are a few counts of this clone. The chain employs TRBV5-5 and TRBJ1-5, with 7 bases aligning to TRBD1. Germline V gene sequence: CDR1 SGHKS, CDR2 YYEKEE (reference sequence). The V and J ends lost 7 bases and 6 bases, in that order; junction bases with no gene match: 10. The CDR3 totals 14 residues. The CDR3 protein is CASGTGDGVQPQHF. CDR3 coding DNA: TGTGCCAGCGGTACAGGGGACGGTGTTCAGCCCCAGCATTTT.

The chain recombines TRBV14 with TRBJ1-2; D is unresolved. Trimming cost V 5 bases and J 8 bases, with 18 bases left between them. The CDR3 totals 14 residues. Germline assignment: CDR1 SGHDN and CDR2 FVKESK. The CDR3 DNA is TGTGCCAGCAGCGGTCGGATAGGCCCAGGAGGCTACACCTTC. This encodes CASSGRIGPGGYTF.

The chain couples TRBV6-1 to TRBJ2-7; 8 bases line up with TRBD1. The CDR3 loop spans 13 amino acids. Germline V lookup: CDR1 MNHNS, CDR2 SASEGT. The V and J ends lost 6 bases and 5 bases, in that order; junction bases with no gene match: 6. The CDR3 nucleotides read TGTGCCAGCAGCAGTACAGGGGGAGACGAGCAGTACTTC. Amino acid sequence: CASSSTGGDEQYF.

This sequence joins TRBV28 and TRBJ1-2, with D tentatively TRBD1 (6 bases). V gave up 6 bases and J gave up 5 bases, with 10 bases separating them. The V gene's germline CDR1 is MDHEN and CDR2 SYDVKM. CDR3 size: 12 residues. The CDR3 sequence: CASRTQGYGYTF. The CDR3 coding sequence is TGTGCCAGCAGGACTCAGGGGTATGGCTACACCTTC.

The chain combines TRBV18 with TRBJ2-1, with 7 bases fitting TRBD1. The junction had 6 bases not matched to a gene; V was cut back by 0 bases and J by 1 base. Germline CDR1 is KGHSH and CDR2 is LQKENI. This CDR3 region has 17 residues. The CDR3 DNA follows: TGTGCCAGCTCACCACCGAGGGGGCAGGGATCCTACAATGAGCAGTTCTTC. Translation gives CASSPPRGQGSYNEQFF. Together with reference TRBV18 and TRBJ2-1, the CDR3 gives the full variable domain: NAGVMQNPRHLVRRRGQEARLRCSPMKGHSHVYWYRQLPEEGLKFMVYLQKENIIDESGMPKERFSAEFPKEGPSILRIQQVVRGDSAAYFCASSPPRGQGSYNEQFFGPGTRLTVL.

The V gene is TRBV6-6, the J gene TRBJ1-2; no reliable D call. The CDR3 loop spans 14 amino acids. The germline V gene has CDR1 MNHNY and CDR2 SVGAGI (reference sequence). Trimming left V 4 bases short and J 4 bases short, with 13 bases between. CDR3 nucleotide sequence: TGTGCCAGCAGTTCAGGAGGTGAGCCCTATGGCTACACCTTC. This gives the protein CASSSGGEPYGYTF.